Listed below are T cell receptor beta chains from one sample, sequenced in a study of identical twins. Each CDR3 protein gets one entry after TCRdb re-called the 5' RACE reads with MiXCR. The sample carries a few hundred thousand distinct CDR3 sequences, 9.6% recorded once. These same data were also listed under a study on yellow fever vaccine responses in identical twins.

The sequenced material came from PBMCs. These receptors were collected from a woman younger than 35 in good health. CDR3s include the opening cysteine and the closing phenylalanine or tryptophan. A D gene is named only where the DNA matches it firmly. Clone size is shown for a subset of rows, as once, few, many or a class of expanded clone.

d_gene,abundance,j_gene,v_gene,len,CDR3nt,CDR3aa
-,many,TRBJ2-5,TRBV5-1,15,TGCGCCAGCAGCTGGATCGAGACAGATTTAGAGACCCAGTACTTC,CASSWIETDLETQYF
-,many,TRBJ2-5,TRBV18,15,TGTGCCAGCTCACCTAGGACCGGGGCTCAAGAGACCCAGTACTTC,CASSPRTGAQETQYF
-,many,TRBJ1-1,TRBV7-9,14,TGTGCCAGCAGCTCGACCATCATGAACACTGAAGCTTTCTTT,CASSSTIMNTEAFF
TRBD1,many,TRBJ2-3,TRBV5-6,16,TGTGCCAGCAGCCCGGGACAGGGCTTTAGCACAGATACGCAGTATTTT,CASSPGQGFSTDTQYF
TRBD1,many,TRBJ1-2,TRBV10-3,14,TGTGCCATCAGTCCGGACAGGGGTGGATATGGCTACACCTTC,CAISPDRGGYGYTF
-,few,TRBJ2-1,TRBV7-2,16,TGTGCCAGCAGCTTACAATACAGAAGAACCTACAATGAGCAGTTCTTC,CASSLQYRRTYNEQFF
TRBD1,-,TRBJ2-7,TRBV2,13,TGTGCCAGCGAAACCGGGACAGCATTCGAGCAGTACTTC,CASETGTAFEQYF
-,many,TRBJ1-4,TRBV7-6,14,TGTGCCAGCAGCTTAGACGGGGGTAATGAAAAACTGTTTTTT,CASSLDGGNEKLFF
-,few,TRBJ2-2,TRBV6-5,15,TGTGCCAGCAGTTTTGGACACACGAACACCGGGGAGCTGTTTTTT,CASSFGHTNTGELFF
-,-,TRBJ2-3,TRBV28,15,TGTGCCAGCAGTTCACCCCCCGGGAACACAGATACGCAGTATTTT,CASSSPPGNTDTQYF
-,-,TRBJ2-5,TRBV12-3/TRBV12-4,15,TGTGCCAGCAGTTTCGGCTTTAATATACAAGAGACCCAGTACTTC,CASSFGFNIQETQYF
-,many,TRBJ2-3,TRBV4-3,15,TGCGCCAGCAGCCAAGATCAATCTGCGGCAGATACGCAGTATTTT,CASSQDQSAADTQYF
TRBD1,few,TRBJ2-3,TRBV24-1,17,TGTGCCACCAGTGGTACGACAGGGGACGGGATCACAGATACGCAGTATTTT,CATSGTTGDGITDTQYF
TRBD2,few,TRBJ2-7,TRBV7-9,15,TGTGCCAGCAGCCTAGGTAGCGGGAGCGCGGACGAGCAGTACTTC,CASSLGSGSADEQYF
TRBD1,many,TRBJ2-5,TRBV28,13,TGTGCCAGCACCACAACCCAGGGGGTGGCCCAGTACTTC,CASTTTQGVAQYF
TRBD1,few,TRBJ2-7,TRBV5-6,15,TGTGCCAGCAGCTCGCCCGGGACAGGGAACTACGAGCAGTACTTC,CASSSPGTGNYEQYF
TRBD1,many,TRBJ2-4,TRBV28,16,TGTGCCAGCAGTTTATCGGGACAGGGGGCGAGAAACATTCAGTACTTC,CASSLSGQGARNIQYF
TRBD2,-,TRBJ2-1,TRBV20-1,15,TGCAGTGCGTCCGACTCAAGCGGGAGGGATCGTGAGCAGTTCTTC,CSASDSSGRDREQFF
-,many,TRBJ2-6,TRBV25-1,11,TGTGCCAGCAGTTCTACCAACGTCCTGACTTTC,CASSSTNVLTF
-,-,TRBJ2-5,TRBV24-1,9,TGTGCCATGCAAGAGACCCAGTACTTC,CAMQETQYF
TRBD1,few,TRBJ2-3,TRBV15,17,TGTGCCACCAGCAGGGGCGACAGGGGTAGGGGCACAGATACGCAGTATTTT,CATSRGDRGRGTDTQYF
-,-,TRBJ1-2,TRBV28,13,TGTGCCGCCTCGGGCACGGCTAACTATGGCTACACCTTC,CAASGTANYGYTF
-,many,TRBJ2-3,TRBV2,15,TGTGCCAGCAGTCCCCGCAGGCTTACCTCAGATACGCAGTATTTT,CASSPRRLTSDTQYF
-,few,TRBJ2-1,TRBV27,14,TGTGCCAGCCGCTGGGATAGCTCCTACAATGAGCAGTTCTTC,CASRWDSSYNEQFF
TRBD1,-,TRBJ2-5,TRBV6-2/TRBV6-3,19,TGTGCCAGCAGCTACAGGGCGCCAGAGATCGGGACAGAACAAGAGACCCAGTACTTC,CASSYRAPEIGTEQETQYF
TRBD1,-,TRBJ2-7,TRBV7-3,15,TGTGCCAGCAGCCGTCAGGGGCAGGGGGCCTACGAGCAGTACTTC,CASSRQGQGAYEQYF
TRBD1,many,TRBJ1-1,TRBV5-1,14,TGCGCCAGCAGCTTGGGGGACAGGGGGTCTGAAGCTTTCTTT,CASSLGDRGSEAFF
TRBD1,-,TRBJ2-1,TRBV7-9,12,TGTGCCAGCAGCTTAACAGGGGTTGAGCAGTTCTTC,CASSLTGVEQFF
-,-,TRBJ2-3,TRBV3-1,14,TGTGCCAGCAGCCAAGACGCAACCACAGATACGCAGTATTTT,CASSQDATTDTQYF
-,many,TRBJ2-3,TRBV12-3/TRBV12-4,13,TGTGCCAGCAGTTTAGATGAGACAGATACGCAGTATTTT,CASSLDETDTQYF
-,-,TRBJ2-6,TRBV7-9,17,TGTGCCAGCACCCTTCCCGGACGGGACTCTGGGGCCAACGTCCTGACTTTC,CASTLPGRDSGANVLTF